The present TCR beta chain was sequenced within a study of blood T cell repertoires in COVID-19. Background on the study: Samples came from the United States, Italy and Spain, spanning acute and convalescent COVID-19. PBMCs, B-cell-depleted T cells, or T cells were the source of the cDNA or gDNA that made up the material.

Germline values: CDR1 LNHNV, CDR2 YYDKDF (reference sequence). The CDR3 loop spans 15 amino acids. V lost 3 bases to trimming and J lost 4 bases; unmatched junction nucleotides: 8. Original processing notes: It was from reference gene primer amplification that nucleated cell counts were estimated. The table came from immunoSEQ multiplex PCR; TCRdb's copy has only in-frame clones and leaves some out. That table is the source of V, J and clone size, and D and trimming were worked out from the DNA. Of about 130,000 clones in the sample, 81% were seen once. This TCR was recovered from a woman aged 55-70 years with active or convalescent COVID-19. V usage is TRBV15 and J usage is TRBJ1-1; 7 bases line up with TRBD1. The sequenced material came from peripheral blood. CDR3 protein: CATSRVGQRGTEAFF. CDR3 nucleotides: TGTGCCACCAGCAGGGTGGGACAGCGAGGCACTGAAGCTTTCTTT.